The 16 T cell receptor beta chains in this list originate from one sample, sequenced in a study of blood T cell repertoires in COVID-19. Measured with immunoSEQ multiplex PCR; TCRdb has only the in-frame clones, and not every one. The sample holds 350,000 to 400,000 clones; 87% are singletons and the top ten take 1.9%. Source material: PBMCs or T cells enriched from blood (not recorded which). These TCRs come from a man in his forties in a cohort exposed to, infected with or recovered from COVID-19 (not recorded which).

The gene calls are TRBV3-1 (or the pseudogene TRBV3-2) and TRBJ1-5; tentative D call: TRBD1 (5 bases). The V end lost 3 bases, the J end lost 4 bases, and 10 bases lay between the germline ends. CDR3 length: 14 amino acids. Germline CDR1 is LGHDT and CDR2 is YNNKEL (reference sequence). In DNA form, the CDR3 reads TGTGCCAGCAGCCATTCGGGGGGGAATCAGCCCCAGCATTTT. It yields the protein CASSHSGGNQPQHF.

This clone appeared a single time. The chain uses TRBV6-5 and TRBJ1-6; 8 bases align to TRBD1. The CDR3 totals 14 residues. Germline CDR1 reads MNHEY; CDR2 reads SVGAGI. After removal of 6 bases from V and 5 bases from J, the junction contained 3 bases not matched to a gene. CDR3 protein: CASRQTGDNSPLHF. The CDR3 nucleotides read TGTGCCAGCAGGCAGACAGGGGATAATTCACCCCTCCACTTT.

V and J are TRBV27 and TRBJ1-6, with a weak D call TRBD1 (6 bases). V lost 0 bases to trimming and J lost 9 bases, with 21 bases between them. CDR1 and CDR2 from the germline V gene are MNHEY and SMNVEV (reference sequence). The CDR3 totals 18 residues. The CDR3 DNA is TGTGCCAGCAGTTTATCCCGTCAGGGGACGGGATCGTCTTCACCCCTCCACTTT. Translated: CASSLSRQGTGSSSPLHF.

The chain couples TRBV18 to TRBJ2-2; 12 bases are shared with TRBD2. Germline-derived CDR1 and CDR2 are KGHSH and LQKENI. The CDR3 spans 16 residues. With V trimmed by 4 bases and J by 6 bases, 6 bases remained unmatched. The CDR3 DNA sequence: TGTGCCAGCTCACTGATGACTAGCGGGAGTCCCGGGGAGCTGTTTTTT. Protein: CASSLMTSGSPGELFF.

DNA of the CDR3: TGTGCCAGCAGCTTCTATAAAAGTACCTACGAGCAGTACTTC. Its protein is CASSFYKSTYEQYF. The V gene is TRBV7-2, the J gene TRBJ2-7; the D is unclear. The germline V and J ends were trimmed by 3 bases and 2 bases, with 11 bases remaining between them. Germline CDR1 is SGHTA and CDR2 is FQGNSA. CDR3 size: 14 residues.

The gene calls are TRBV3-1 (or the pseudogene TRBV3-2) and TRBJ1-6; the D is unclear. CDR1 is LGHDT, CDR2 YNNKEL, per germline (reference sequence). CDR3 length: 14 residues. V gave up 4 bases and J gave up 8 bases, with 12 bases separating them. CDR3 sequence: CASSPSVVYSPLHF. CDR3 bases: TGTGCCAGCAGCCCGTCGGTGGTTTATTCACCCCTCCACTTT.

The genes are TRBV7-9 and TRBJ2-4; 8 bases align to TRBD2. The CDR3 consists of 15 residues. V dropped 1 base and J dropped 8; count of bases not matched to a gene: 7. Germline CDR1 is SEHNR and CDR2 is FQNEAQ (reference sequence). This CDR3 is CASSLVSGGVDIQYF. The CDR3, as DNA: TGTGCCAGCAGCTTAGTGTCGGGAGGGGTTGACATTCAGTACTTC. Drawing the rest from reference TRBV7-9 and TRBJ2-4, the complete variable domain is DTGVSQNPRHKITKRGQNVTFRCDPISEHNRLYWYRQTLGQGPEFLTYFQNEAQLEKSRLLSDRFSAERPKGSFSTLEIQRTEQGDSAMYLCASSLVSGGVDIQYFGAGTRLSVL.

The rearrangement uses TRBV2 and TRBJ1-3, with 7 bases that match TRBD1. The length of the CDR3 is 15 residues. Germline CDR1 SNHLY, CDR2 FYNNEI. V shed 6 bases and J 0 bases; nucleotides not matched to a gene: 5. The CDR3 region has the DNA TGTGCCAGCAGGGGGACAGTGAGCTCTGGAAACACCATATATTTT. The encoded protein is CASRGTVSSGNTIYF. The full variable domain, its missing parts supplied by reference TRBV2 and TRBJ1-3, is EPEVTQTPSHQVTQMGQEVILRCVPISNHLYFYWYRQILGQKVEFLVSFYNNEISEKSEIFDDQFSVERPDGSNFTLKIRSTKLEDSAMYFCASRGTVSSGNTIYFGEGSWLTVV.

V usage is TRBV19 and J usage is TRBJ2-5, with 11 bases aligning to TRBD2. V shed 3 bases and J 2 bases; nucleotides not matched to a gene: 5. In germline, CDR1 is LNHDA, CDR2 SQIVND (reference sequence). The CDR3 covers 16 residues. CDR3 residues: CASSIGLAGGQETQYF. In DNA, the CDR3 is TGTGCCAGTAGTATTGGGCTAGCGGGAGGACAAGAGACCCAGTACTTC.

This clone has ten or more counts. The chain links TRBV7-9 to TRBJ1-1, with 8 bases identical to TRBD1. The CDR3 covers 14 residues. J was trimmed by 5 bases and V by 5 bases; bases with no gene match: 7. CDR1 is SEHNR and CDR2 is FQNEAQ in the germline V gene (reference sequence). The CDR3 region is CASSPQGARTEAFF. The CDR3 DNA reads TGTGCCAGCAGCCCGCAGGGGGCGAGAACTGAAGCTTTCTTT.

The CDR3 DNA reads as TGTGCCAGCAGCTTAGGACAGGGTGGAAACACCATATATTTT. It translates to CASSLGQGGNTIYF. The rearrangement joins TRBV7-9 to TRBJ1-3, with 7 bases identical to TRBD1. The V segment lost 1 base and the J segment 3 bases; nucleotides outside the gene matches: 0. CDR1 and CDR2 from the germline V gene are SEHNR and FQNEAQ (reference sequence). This CDR3 spans 14 amino acids. Full variable domain (rest looked up from reference TRBV7-9 and TRBJ1-3): DTGVSQNPRHKITKRGQNVTFRCDPISEHNRLYWYRQTLGQGPEFLTYFQNEAQLEKSRLLSDRFSAERPKGSFSTLEIQRTEQGDSAMYLCASSLGQGGNTIYFGEGSWLTVV.

V usage is TRBV7-2 and J usage is TRBJ1-2; 9 bases fit TRBD1. Losses at the gene ends were 1 base for V and 8 bases for J; bases not matched to a gene: 11. CDR3 size: 16 residues. The V gene's germline CDR1 is SGHTA and CDR2 FQGNSA. CDR3 sequence reads: CASSLGRTGASAGYTF. Here the CDR3 DNA reads TGTGCCAGCAGCTTAGGGAGGACAGGGGCGAGTGCGGGCTACACCTTC.

This chain connects TRBV19 to TRBJ1-6; a weak D match, TRBD1 (5 bases). V lost 8 bases to trimming and J lost 5 bases, with 13 bases between them. CDR3 length: 14 amino acids. The germline V gene has CDR1 LNHDA and CDR2 SQIVND (reference sequence). CDR3 in amino acids: CASAGDLDNSPLHF. The CDR3 DNA is TGTGCCAGTGCGGGGGACCTTGATAATTCACCCCTCCACTTT.

The CDR3 loop is CATKGGVGDTQYF. The CDR3 bases are TGTGCCACTAAAGGGGGAGTAGGAGATACGCAGTATTTT. V is TRBV24-1 and J is TRBJ2-3; a possible D gene is TRBD1 (6 bases). CDR3 length: 13 residues. Germline values: CDR1 KGHDR, CDR2 SFDVKD. With 10 bases removed from V and 5 bases from J, the gap between germline ends came to 15 bases.

V gene TRBV5-1 combines with J gene TRBJ2-3; TRBD1 might be the D (6 bases). The CDR3 totals 16 residues. Germline values: CDR1 SGHRS, CDR2 YFSETQ. Trimming stripped 7 bases from V and 2 bases from J, with 20 bases between. This CDR3 reads CASDREDSSFTDTQYF. DNA of the CDR3: TGCGCCAGCGACCGAGAGGACAGTTCCTTCACAGATACGCAGTATTTT.

V usage is TRBV27 and J usage is TRBJ2-1; D uncertain. The CDR3 has 14 residues. Trimming pared 5 bases from V and 0 bases from J, leaving 8 bases between. In germline, CDR1 is MNHEY, CDR2 SMNVEV (reference sequence). The CDR3 nucleotides are TGTGCCAGCAGTAGCAAACGCTCCTACAATGAGCAGTTCTTC. Translated: CASSSKRSYNEQFF.